The 29 T cell receptor beta chains listed next were all sequenced from one sample in a study of Graves' ophthalmopathy and Graves' hyperthyroidism. Amplification from RNA transcripts yielded the TCR beta CDR3 regions. RT-PCR was first run with HTBI primers, then multiplex PCR in a second round. TCRdb recomputed calls from the multiplex PCR reads with MiXCR, one row per CDR3 protein. The sample records approximately 700,000 distinct CDR3 sequences, roughly two fifths being singletons. The sequenced sample was peripheral blood. All receptors come from an adult man with Graves' ophthalmopathy.

This clonotype appeared many times. V is TRBV7-8 and J is TRBJ2-7, with TRBD1 matching over 8 bases. Trimming removed 5 bases from V and 3 bases from J; junction bases left unmatched: 9. Germline V gene lookup returns CDR1 SGHVS and CDR2 FQNEAQ. The CDR3 spans 15 residues. CDR3 sequence reads: CASSPRSGQDYEQYF. CDR3 nucleotides: TGTGCCAGCAGCCCCCGGTCGGGACAGGACTACGAGCAGTACTTC.

The sample holds many counts of this clonotype. The J gene is TRBJ2-5, the V gene TRBV24-1, with no clear D. Trimming stripped 4 bases from V and 4 bases from J, with 9 bases between. This CDR3 contains 13 residues. In germline, CDR1 is KGHDR, CDR2 SFDVKD. The CDR3 DNA reads as TGTGCCACCAGTGACCGATCTAGAGAGACCCAGTACTTC. It translates to CATSDRSRETQYF.

This clonotype was observed at least ten times. The chain is built from TRBV10-3 and TRBJ1-1; a possible D gene is TRBD1 (5 bases). Trimming removed 11 bases from V and 10 bases from J, with 23 bases in between. The CDR3 sequence is 13 residues long. Per germline, CDR1 ENHRY and CDR2 SYGVKD. The CDR3 region is CAANAQLGPVAFF. CDR3 nucleotide sequence: TGTGCCGCGAATGCCCAATTGGGGCCGGTAGCTTTCTTT.

Many counts were recorded for this clonotype. The CDR3 sequence is CASSERSGVGSNQPQHF. CDR3 nucleotides: TGTGCCAGCAGTGAACGTTCCGGGGTTGGTAGCAATCAGCCCCAGCATTTT. The rearrangement uses TRBV25-1 and TRBJ1-5; the D is unclear. CDR1 MGHDK and CDR2 SYGVNS come from the germline V gene. The CDR3 sequence is 17 residues long. V lost 2 bases and J 0 bases, leaving 14 bases between the germline ends.

This clonotype was observed a single time. As the CDR3 is not closed by the conserved phenylalanine or tryptophan, this likely results from a read error. This chain connects TRBV12-3 or TRBV12-4 to TRBJ1-5; perhaps TRBD1 as D (6 bases). CDR3 length equals 17 residues. V was cut by 0 bases and J by 4 bases, with 16 bases left in between. The CDR3 is CASSLARRGKGNQPQHL. The DNA of the CDR3 is TGTGCCAGCAGTTTAGCCCGCAGGGGTAAGGGGAATCAGCCCCAGCATTTG.

As to this clonotype: A much bigger clone sits one base away, suggesting this may be a read error. V and J are TRBV7-8 and TRBJ2-7; possible D gene TRBD1, 6 bases. CDR1 SGHVS and CDR2 FQNEAQ come from the germline V gene. The CDR3 is 19 residues long. CDR3 amino acids: CASSYLPGHPPPGSYEQCF. The CDR3 DNA follows: TGTGCCAGCAGCTACCTCCCGGGACATCCCCCTCCGGGCTCCTACGAGCAGTGCTTC.

The sample holds one count of this clonotype. J is TRBJ1-1 and V is TRBV19; D may be TRBD1 (5 bases). Germline V CDR1 and CDR2: LNHDA, SQIVND (reference sequence). The CDR3 totals 13 residues. The V end lost 11 bases, the J end lost 0 bases, and 13 bases lay between the germline ends. CDR3 nucleotides: TGTGCCGGCGACAGCTTGATGAACACTGAAGCTTTCTTT. Its translation: CAGDSLMNTEAFF.

About this clonotype itself: In this CDR3 the conserved last residue, phenylalanine or tryptophan, is missing, so a read error is likely. The rearrangement links TRBV5-6 to TRBJ2-7; weak D call: TRBD2 (6 bases). Germline-derived CDR1 and CDR2 are SGHDT and YYEEEE. The V end was cut by 0 bases, the J end by 1 base, with 14 bases between. The CDR3 runs 16 residues. The CDR3 DNA sequence: TGTGCCAGCAGCTTGGTTGGGGGAGGATGGTCCTACGAGCAGTACCTC. It is translated as CASSLVGGGWSYEQYL.

Concerning this clonotype: Just one base apart from a much larger clone, this may be a read error. Here the CDR3 omits its conserved ending phenylalanine or tryptophan, so a read error is the likely source. CDR3 amino acids: CASSLVASSDTEAFL. The CDR3 nucleotides are TGTGCCAGCAGCTTGGTGGCATCCTCGGACACTGAAGCTTTCCTT. The rearrangement links TRBV5-4 to TRBJ1-1; the D is unclear. V was clipped by 0 bases and J by 3 bases, with 12 bases between them. Germline values: CDR1 SGHNT, CDR2 YYREEE (reference sequence). CDR3 length: 15 amino acids.

The chain carries TRBV5-1 and TRBJ1-2; D gene ambiguous. The V gene's germline CDR1 is SGHRS and CDR2 YFSETQ. The CDR3 runs 15 residues. V was pared by 5 bases and J by 6 bases, with 20 bases between. DNA of the CDR3: TGCGCCAGCAGGCAAGGCACACCCAAACGGCATGGCTACACCTTC. Its protein is CASRQGTPKRHGYTF. The whole variable domain, filled in from reference TRBV5-1 and TRBJ1-2, reads KAGVTQTPRYLIKTRGQQVTLSCSPISGHRSVSWYQQTPGQGLQFLFEYFSETQRNKGNFPGRFSGRQFSNSRSEMNVSTLELGDSALYLCASRQGTPKRHGYTFGSGTRLTVV.

Concerning this clonotype: Just one base apart from a much larger clone, this may be a read error. The V gene is TRBV9, the J gene TRBJ2-7; 9 positions agree with TRBD2. This CDR3 has 14 residues. J was trimmed by 6 bases and V by 4 bases; bases with no gene match: 8. From germline, CDR1 is SGDLS and CDR2 YYNGEE. The CDR3: CASSPSGGYFEQYF. For the CDR3, the DNA is TGTGCCAGCAGCCCCAGCGGGGGGTACTTCGAGCAGTACTTC.

A note on this clonotype: Mismatch with germline at one junction end may stem from a read error. The DNA for the CDR3 is TGTGCCAGCAGTTACCTAGCGCCAGTACAAGAGACCCAGTACTTC. It specifies CASSYLAPVQETQYF. This chain links TRBV10-3 with TRBJ2-5; a possible D gene is TRBD2 (6 bases). Germline CDR1 is ENHRY and CDR2 is SYGVKD. CDR3 length: 15 residues.

About this clonotype itself: This sequence may be a read error, since a much larger clone differs from it by one base. The chain carries TRBV7-3 and TRBJ2-5; TRBD2 might be the D (7 bases). CDR3 length: 16 amino acids. The germline CDR1 and CDR2 sequences are SGHTA and FQGTGA. CDR3 amino acids: CASSRYGGGVEETQCF. The CDR3 nucleotides read TGTGCCAGCAGCCGTTACGGCGGGGGCGTGGAAGAGACCCAGTGCTTC. The full variable domain, in which reference TRBV7-3 and TRBJ2-5 provide the parts outside the CDR3, is GAGVSQTPSNKVTEKGKYVELRCDPISGHTALYWYRQSLGQGPEFLIYFQGTGAADDSGLPNDRFFAVRPEGSVSTLKIQRTERGDSAVYLCASSRYGGGVEETQCFGPGTRLLVL.

The chain carries TRBV10-3 and TRBJ1-3; D may be TRBD1 (6 bases). V lost 11 bases and J 4 bases, leaving 9 bases between the germline ends. Per the germline V gene, CDR1 is ENHRY and CDR2 is SYGVKD. The CDR3 length is 11 residues. CDR3 DNA: TGTGCCCCGACAGGAGGAAACACCATATATTTT. This encodes CAPTGGNTIYF.

This clonotype was recorded a few times. This chain joins TRBV4-1 and TRBJ1-5, with unresolved D. V lost 0 bases and J 4 bases, leaving 16 bases between the germline ends. From germline, CDR1 is MGHRA and CDR2 YSYEKL. The CDR3 totals 17 residues. DNA of the CDR3: TGCGCCAGCAGCCAAGAGCTTCCTACAGTTAGGAATCAGCCCCAGCATTTT. This translates into CASSQELPTVRNQPQHF.

The chain links TRBV4-2 to TRBJ2-7, with TRBD2 matching over 7 bases. The trim removed 1 base at V and 0 bases at J, leaving 6 bases unmatched. This CDR3 comprises 16 residues. Germline loops: CDR1 LGHNA, CDR2 YNFKEQ. The CDR3 DNA reads as TGTGCCAGCAGCCAAGGTGGAGCTAGCGGCTCCTACGAGCAGTACTTC. Its protein is CASSQGGASGSYEQYF.

Many counts were recorded for this clonotype. V usage is TRBV5-1 and J usage is TRBJ1-6; 8 bases match TRBD1. Trimming at V came to 3 bases and at J to 10 bases, leaving 9 bases not matched to a gene. The germline V gene encodes CDR1 SGHRS and CDR2 YFSETQ. The CDR3 runs to 15 residues. The CDR3: CASSSGQGGTSPLHF. CDR3 in DNA: TGCGCCAGCAGCTCTGGACAGGGTGGCACCTCACCCCTCCACTTT. The full variable domain, its missing parts supplied by reference TRBV5-1 and TRBJ1-6, is KAGVTQTPRYLIKTRGQQVTLSCSPISGHRSVSWYQQTPGQGLQFLFEYFSETQRNKGNFPGRFSGRQFSNSRSEMNVSTLELGDSALYLCASSSGQGGTSPLHFGNGTRLTVT.

This clonotype was found a few times. This chain uses TRBV27 with TRBJ1-1, with D unclear. Germline assignment: CDR1 MNHEY and CDR2 SMNVEV (reference sequence). The CDR3 has 11 amino acids. Trimming removed 3 bases at V and 7 bases at J, with 6 bases between. The CDR3 loop reads CASSLANEAFF. CDR3 DNA: TGTGCCAGCAGTTTGGCGAATGAAGCTTTCTTT.

V usage is TRBV29-1 and J usage is TRBJ1-1; 8 bases agree with TRBD1. Germline V lookup: CDR1 SQVTM, CDR2 ANQGSEA. The CDR3 is 12 amino acids. CDR3 nucleotides: TGCCGCGGACAGGGATCGGACACTGAAGCTTTCTTT. Translation gives CRGQGSDTEAFF.

This clonotype has a count of ten or more. V usage is TRBV11-2 and J usage is TRBJ1-1; D may be TRBD1 (5 bases). The germline V and J ends were trimmed by 4 bases and 6 bases, with 18 bases remaining between them. The CDR3 runs 15 residues. CDR1 and CDR2 from the germline V gene are SGHAT and FQNNGV. The CDR3 coding sequence is TGTGCCAGCAGCTCCCAGGGAGGCTGGCACGCTGAAGCTTTCTTT. As protein: CASSSQGGWHAEAFF. The full variable domain, completed using reference TRBV11-2 and TRBJ1-1, is EAGVAQSPRYKIIEKRQSVAFWCNPISGHATLYWYQQILGQGPKLLIQFQNNGVVDDSQLPKDRFSAERLKGVDSTLKIQPAKLEDSAVYLCASSSQGGWHAEAFFGQGTRLTVV.

This clonotype was observed at least ten times. The CDR3 DNA reads as TGTGCCAGCAGTCCTAGGACAGGTCCGGGCACTGAAGCTTTCTTT. This encodes CASSPRTGPGTEAFF. J is TRBJ1-1 and V is TRBV12-3 or TRBV12-4; 7 bases agree with TRBD1. With 5 bases clipped from V and 4 bases from J, the junction kept 10 bases outside the gene matches. The CDR3 spans 15 residues.

This clonotype was detected many times. The chain combines TRBV29-1 with TRBJ2-3; D not resolved. CDR3 size: 13 residues. CDR1 and CDR2 (germline): SQVTM, ANQGSEA. The V end was cut by 2 bases, the J end by 6 bases, with 12 bases between. DNA for the CDR3: TGCAGCGTTGAAATGGTAGGCCTGGATACGCAGTATTTT. Translating gives CSVEMVGLDTQYF.

The chain has TRBV10-3 and TRBJ1-5, with D unclear. The CDR3 spans 12 residues. Trimming shortened V by 5 bases and J by 11 bases, and 13 bases separated the two germline ends. CDR1 and CDR2 from the germline V gene are ENHRY and SYGVKD. CDR3 nucleotides: TGTGCCATCAGTTCCGGTGGAGAGACCCAGCATTTT. Its protein product is CAISSGGETQHF.

This clonotype was observed at least ten times. CDR3 loop: CASSGSWDQPQHF. The CDR3 DNA is TGTGCCAGCAGCGGGTCTTGGGATCAGCCCCAGCATTTT. The V call is TRBV2, the J call TRBJ1-5; D gene ambiguous. The CDR3 covers 13 residues. CDR1 SNHLY and CDR2 FYNNEI come from the germline V gene. V was trimmed by 6 bases and J by 5 bases, leaving 11 bases between them.

The CDR3 sequence: CASSQELRAGYNSPLHF. In DNA, the CDR3 is TGCGCCAGCAGCCAAGAGTTACGGGCCGGGTATAATTCACCCCTCCACTTT. The chain links TRBV4-3 to TRBJ1-6; the D is unclear. The V gene's germline CDR1 is LGHNA and CDR2 YSLEER. The CDR3 has 17 residues. V was pared by 0 bases and J by 4 bases, with 13 bases between.

The sample holds many counts of this clonotype. This rearrangement joins TRBV10-1 to TRBJ1-2; D gene ambiguous. Trimming shortened V by 7 bases and J by 8 bases, and 17 bases separated the two germline ends. The CDR3 contains 13 residues. Looked up from germline, CDR1 is WNHNN and CDR2 is SYGVQD (reference sequence). CDR3 residues: CASTRGEVGGYTF. The CDR3 DNA follows: TGCGCCAGCACTCGTGGAGAGGTTGGAGGCTACACCTTC.

Many counts were recorded for this clonotype. This chain uses TRBV12-3 or TRBV12-4 with TRBJ1-1; possible D gene TRBD1, 5 bases. With 6 bases removed from V and 3 bases from J, the gap between germline ends came to 8 bases. The CDR3 is 12 residues long. CDR3 residues: CASSRGDTEAFF. CDR3 coding DNA: TGTGCCAGCAGCCGAGGGGACACTGAAGCTTTCTTT.

This clonotype was counted a few times. The J gene is TRBJ2-7, the V gene TRBV7-9, with D possibly being TRBD2 (5 bases). CDR3 length equals 15 residues. V lost 8 bases, J lost 5 bases, and 22 bases lay in between. The V gene's germline CDR1 is SEHNR and CDR2 FQNEAQ (reference sequence). This CDR3 reads CASLRAAVPRDEQYF. CDR3 nucleotide sequence: TGTGCCAGCCTCCGGGCAGCGGTTCCCCGGGACGAGCAGTACTTC.

This chain links TRBV7-9 with TRBJ1-2, with D unresolved. The V and J ends lost 5 bases and 5 bases respectively, with 15 bases between them. CDR1 and CDR2 from the germline V gene are SEHNR and FQNEAQ (reference sequence). CDR3 length equals 14 residues. The CDR3 nucleotides are TGTGCCAGCAGCCTCTCCAGGCCGGGGTATGGCTACACCTTC. Residues: CASSLSRPGYGYTF.